This TCR beta chain comes out of a study of cytomegalovirus exposure and HLA in healthy donors. Study-level findings and limits: Investigators reported 164 TCR beta chains as tied to cytomegalovirus.

Here immunoSEQ multiplex PCR was the method, and the copy in TCRdb shows in-frame clones only, minus some. In the table there are roughly 280,000 clones, 65% to 90% of which are singletons. Germline V CDR1 and CDR2: SEHNR, FQNEAQ (reference sequence). V dropped 4 bases and J dropped 1; count of bases not matched to a gene: 1. The CDR3 spans 14 residues. This clone was seen ten or more times. Its antigen is as yet unknown. Sequenced: PBMCs. J is TRBJ2-7 and V is TRBV7-9, with 10 nucleotides matching TRBD1. This TCR was sampled from a woman in her late teens or twenties in good health and CMV-seronegative. In DNA, the CDR3 is TGTGCCAGCAGCTGGGACAGGGGATCCTACGAGCAGTACTTC. It is translated as CASSWDRGSYEQYF. The full variable domain, completed using reference TRBV7-9 and TRBJ2-7, is DTGVSQNPRHKITKRGQNVTFRCDPISEHNRLYWYRQTLGQGPEFLTYFQNEAQLEKSRLLSDRFSAERPKGSFSTLEIQRTEQGDSAMYLCASSWDRGSYEQYFGPGTRLTVT.